This TCR beta chain was sequenced during a study of blood T cell repertoires in COVID-19. Per the authors' pipeline: Amplifying reference gene primers gave estimates of nucleated cell counts. Clones were sequenced by immunoSEQ multiplex PCR, and TCRdb holds only the in-frame ones, with some missing. V and J calls and clone size are those listed in that table; D and trimming were worked out from the DNA. The repertoire includes 25,000 to 30,000 clones, 85% of them detected once, and roughly 25% sits in the top ten. Germline V gives CDR1 SGHTA, CDR2 FQGNSA. The V end lost 5 bases, the J end lost 1 base, and 12 bases lay between the germline ends. This CDR3 contains 14 residues.

V and J are TRBV7-2 and TRBJ2-7; the D gene is possibly TRBD1 (6 bases). The sample consisted of peripheral blood. The receptor's source is a human donor in a cohort sampled during active COVID-19. CDR3 residues: CASSPRQGSYEQYF. CDR3 coding DNA: TGTGCCAGCAGCCCCCGGCAGGGGTCCTACGAGCAGTACTTC.